What follows are 6 T cell receptor beta chains derived from one specimen sequenced in a study of shared clonotypes between healthy human individuals. Sequenced by immunoSEQ multiplex PCR; TCRdb stores in-frame clones only, minus some. The repertoire consists of roughly 2.2 million clones, with over 90% occurring once and the leading ten covering 0.39%. The sequencing sample was made of naive CD4+ T cells from PBMCs. Subset in this sample: CD45RA+ positively selected. The source of these receptors is a man aged 18 to 35 in good health. Some clones in this sample may be carry-over from other donors' samples.

The V gene is TRBV27, the J gene TRBJ2-7; D is possibly TRBD1 or TRBD2 (5 bases each). Looked up from germline, CDR1 is MNHEY and CDR2 is SMNVEV (reference sequence). The germline V and J ends were trimmed by 3 bases and 1 base, with 13 bases remaining between them. The CDR3 is 15 amino acids. CDR3: CASSFRRDPSYEQYF. The CDR3 DNA follows: TGTGCCAGCAGTTTTCGCAGGGACCCTTCCTACGAGCAGTACTTC.

The chain recombines TRBV4-1 with TRBJ2-7; tentative D call: TRBD2 (6 bases). This CDR3 has 12 amino acids. Trimming removed 0 bases from V and 11 bases from J, with 11 bases in between. Germline V gene lookup returns CDR1 MGHRA and CDR2 YSYEKL. The DNA for the CDR3 is TGCGCCAGCAGCCAAGATGGAGGGGTCGAGTACTTC. This codes for CASSQDGGVEYF.

The V gene is TRBV27, the J gene TRBJ2-1; D gene unclear. Trimming removed 7 bases from V and 4 bases from J, with 8 bases in between. This CDR3 is built from 12 residues. The V gene's germline CDR1 is MNHEY and CDR2 SMNVEV (reference sequence). This CDR3 is CASTSGYNEQFF. The DNA for the CDR3 is TGTGCCAGCACCTCCGGGTACAATGAGCAGTTCTTC.

The gene calls are TRBV29-1 and TRBJ2-1; tentatively, D is TRBD1 or TRBD2 (7 bases each). Germline V gives CDR1 SQVTM, CDR2 ANQGSEA. The germline V and J ends were trimmed by 5 bases and 3 bases, with 17 bases remaining between them. The CDR3 consists of 15 residues. This CDR3 reads CSVKGAGAHYNEQFF. In DNA, the CDR3 is TGCAGCGTTAAGGGGGCGGGGGCCCACTACAATGAGCAGTTCTTC.

The CDR3 nucleotides are TGTGCCAGCAGCCGCCTTGGGGCAACATCCCCCTACGAGCAGTACTTC. Translating it yields CASSRLGATSPYEQYF. The V and J genes are TRBV7-9 and TRBJ2-7, with D perhaps TRBD1 (5 bases). Germline assignment: CDR1 SEHNR and CDR2 FQNEAQ (reference sequence). With 5 bases removed from V and 2 bases from J, the gap between germline ends came to 19 bases. CDR3 length: 16 amino acids.

The chain has TRBV5-1 and TRBJ2-3, with 8 bases aligning to TRBD1. From germline, CDR1 is SGHRS and CDR2 YFSETQ. Germline trimming cut 4 bases from V and 6 bases from J; bases unmatched to any gene: 4. The CDR3 is made up of 13 amino acids. The CDR3 DNA follows: TGCGCCAGCAGCAGCTACAGGGGGGATACGCAGTATTTT. It specifies CASSSYRGDTQYF.